The 7 T cell receptor beta chains listed next were all sequenced from one sample in a study of blood T cell repertoires in COVID-19 (dated by TCRdb to 2019 to 2021). Library preparation was by the immunoSEQ multiplex PCR assay. TCRdb holds this immuneACCESS table with in-frame rearrangements only. Some clones are missing; in checked studies, unresolved V genes explain under half, and the rest has no known cause. Across this sample there are about 44,000 clones, with 80% to 90% seen only once. 1% to 1.5% of the sample is in the top ten clones. The sequenced sample consisted of peripheral blood. The source is a woman aged 40 to 50 with acute or convalescent COVID-19.

This rearrangement joins TRBV6-6 to TRBJ2-1, with 11 bases that match TRBD2. Trimming took 7 bases from V and 9 from J; bases not matched to a gene: 5. The germline V gene encodes CDR1 MNHNY and CDR2 SVGAGI (reference sequence). There are 13 residues in the CDR3. CDR3 loop: CASKTSGTVEQFF. Here the CDR3 DNA reads TGTGCCAGCAAGACTAGCGGGACGGTTGAGCAGTTCTTC.

J is TRBJ2-3 and V is TRBV5-1; 9 nucleotides line up with TRBD2. The CDR3 totals 20 residues. The trim removed 5 bases at V and 2 bases at J, leaving 21 bases unmatched. The germline gives CDR1 SGHRS, CDR2 YFSETQ. CDR3 in amino acids: CASRGDRQSSSGVFTDTQYF. DNA for the CDR3: TGCGCCAGCAGGGGGGACAGACAAAGCTCTAGCGGGGTTTTCACAGATACGCAGTATTTT. Supplemented by reference TRBV5-1 and TRBJ2-3, the full variable domain reads KAGVTQTPRYLIKTRGQQVTLSCSPISGHRSVSWYQQTPGQGLQFLFEYFSETQRNKGNFPGRFSGRQFSNSRSEMNVSTLELGDSALYLCASRGDRQSSSGVFTDTQYFGPGTRLTVL.

The genes are TRBV7-2 and TRBJ2-1; D is possibly TRBD1 (5 bases). Germline CDR1 and CDR2: SGHTA and FQGNSA. This CDR3 contains 13 residues. With 0 bases removed from V and 6 bases from J, the gap between germline ends came to 6 bases. In DNA form, the CDR3 reads TGTGCCAGCAGCTTAGCGGGGCTCAATGAGCAGTTCTTC. This encodes CASSLAGLNEQFF. The whole variable domain, filled in from reference TRBV7-2 and TRBJ2-1, reads GAGVSQSPSNKVTEKGKDVELRCDPISGHTALYWYRQSLGQGLEFLIYFQGNSAPDKSGLPSDRFSAERTGGSVSTLTIQRTQQEDSAVYLCASSLAGLNEQFFGPGTRLTVL.

The chain employs TRBV5-8 and TRBJ1-5; 7 bases line up with TRBD1. Germline V gives CDR1 SGHTS, CDR2 YDEGEE. V dropped 4 bases and J dropped 0; count of bases not matched to a gene: 13. The CDR3 sequence is 18 residues long. The CDR3 reads CASSPLLARGYSNQPQHF. DNA for the CDR3: TGTGCCAGCAGCCCACTGCTGGCCAGGGGGTATAGCAATCAGCCCCAGCATTTT.

The chain employs TRBV4-1 and TRBJ1-1, with D possibly being TRBD1 (5 bases). Germline V gives CDR1 MGHRA, CDR2 YSYEKL. The germline V and J ends were trimmed by 6 bases and 1 base, with 18 bases remaining between them. This CDR3 is built from 16 residues. CDR3 nucleotide sequence: TGCGCCAGCAGTCATGATCGGGACTTTGAGAACACTGAAGCTTTCTTT. Translation: CASSHDRDFENTEAFF.

V usage is TRBV5-4 and J usage is TRBJ1-4; D unclear. Trimming shortened V by 4 bases and J by 8 bases, and 9 bases separated the two germline ends. Germline CDR1 SGHNT, CDR2 YYREEE (reference sequence). CDR3 length: 12 residues. Here the CDR3 reads CASSLPGEKLFF. The CDR3 DNA reads TGTGCCAGCAGCCTTCCGGGAGAAAAACTGTTTTTT.

The table lists this clone with a count of one. The chain has TRBV19 and TRBJ2-2; D might be TRBD1 (5 bases). In germline, CDR1 is LNHDA, CDR2 SQIVND (reference sequence). The CDR3 length is 16 residues. Trimming shortened V by 2 bases and J by 5 bases, and 15 bases separated the two germline ends. The CDR3 DNA reads TGTGCCAGTAGTATATACGGCAGGGATGCTACCGGGGAGCTGTTTTTT. This gives the protein CASSIYGRDATGELFF.